This T cell receptor beta chain was recorded in a study of blood T cell repertoires in COVID-19. Germline assignment: CDR1 GTSNPN and CDR2 SVGIG (reference sequence). V dropped 3 bases and J dropped 4; count of bases not matched to a gene: 10. The CDR3 spans 16 residues. This table comes from immunoSEQ multiplex PCR, and its TCRdb copy is limited to in-frame clones, with some not included. The sample has about 440,000 clones, around 90% seen once. Sequencing was performed on PBMCs or T cells enriched from blood (not recorded which). This TCR derives from a woman between 18 and 29 years old with acute COVID-19. The chain couples TRBV30 to TRBJ2-1; 9 positions agree with TRBD2. DNA of the CDR3: TGTGCCTGGAGCAGCCGACTAGCGGCGGTATACAATGAGCAGTTCTTC. Translated, it gives CAWSSRLAAVYNEQFF.